The 27 T cell receptor beta chains presented below share a single source sample, sequenced in a study of neoadjuvant anti-PD-1 for oral cavity cancer. The repertoire was sequenced with immunoSEQ multiplex PCR; TCRdb's copy has only in-frame clones and lacks some. The sample carries more than 6,500 clones, roughly 80% recorded once. The material was PBMCs, obtained before nivolumab (anti-PD-1) treatment. All receptors come from a person between 40 and 85 years old with oral cavity squamous cell carcinoma.

The V call is TRBV4-3, the J call TRBJ1-6; possible D gene TRBD1, 5 bases. The germline CDR1 and CDR2 sequences are LGHNA and YSLEER. V lost 2 bases, J lost 8 bases, and 13 bases lay in between. The CDR3 loop spans 15 amino acids. CDR3 sequence (DNA): TGCGCCAGCAGCCAATCTCGGGACGGATATTCACCCCTCCACTTT. Encoded protein: CASSQSRDGYSPLHF.

V usage is TRBV9 and J usage is TRBJ2-2; perhaps TRBD2 as D (6 bases). Germline CDR1 and CDR2: SGDLS and YYNGEE. The V end lost 4 bases, the J end lost 3 bases, and 10 bases lay between the germline ends. CDR3 length equals 14 residues. Written as DNA, the CDR3 is TGTGCCAGCAGCCCCTGGGAGGACACCGGGGAGCTGTTTTTT. This sequence encodes CASSPWEDTGELFF.

The genes are TRBV5-1 and TRBJ2-5; D not certain. Germline CDR1 SGHRS, CDR2 YFSETQ. The CDR3 sequence is 15 residues long. Between the trimmed V and J ends, which lost 0 bases and 0 bases, there was a span of 9 bases. This CDR3 is CASSLEAGYQETQYF. DNA for the CDR3: TGCGCCAGCAGCTTGGAGGCAGGCTACCAAGAGACCCAGTACTTC.

This chain joins TRBV15 and TRBJ1-1; D is possibly TRBD1 (6 bases). The CDR3 consists of 15 residues. Trimming took 2 bases from V and 6 from J, leaving 16 bases between them. Germline CDR1 reads LNHNV; CDR2 reads YYDKDF (reference sequence). The chain's CDR3 is CATSRMGALISEAFF. The CDR3 region has the DNA TGTGCCACCAGCAGAATGGGGGCGCTTATCTCTGAAGCTTTCTTT.

This chain connects TRBV7-2 to TRBJ2-3; D not resolved. The germline V and J ends were trimmed by 5 bases and 4 bases, with 10 bases remaining between them. Looked up from germline, CDR1 is SGHTA and CDR2 is FQGNSA. The CDR3 runs to 13 residues. CDR3 region: CASSQGQADTQYF. In DNA form, the CDR3 reads TGTGCCAGCAGCCAAGGCCAGGCAGATACGCAGTATTTT.

The V gene is TRBV6-1, the J gene TRBJ2-2, with TRBD1 matching 11 bases. With V trimmed by 4 bases and J by 1 base, 5 bases remained unmatched. The CDR3 contains 17 residues. The germline gives CDR1 MNHNS, CDR2 SASEGT. CDR3 sequence: CASSALGTGGNTGELFF. The CDR3 bases are TGTGCCAGCAGTGCCCTTGGGACAGGGGGGAACACCGGGGAGCTGTTTTTT.

This clone was found a few times. The V call is TRBV28, the J call TRBJ1-2, with D hard to call. V lost 3 bases to trimming and J lost 9 bases, with 17 bases between them. CDR1 is MDHEN, CDR2 SYDVKM, per germline. The CDR3 spans 14 residues. As DNA, the CDR3 is TGTGCCAGCAGTTTCTGGGCAGATGGTTTCAGCTACACCTTC. Amino acids: CASSFWADGFSYTF.

The chain recombines TRBV5-4 with TRBJ1-2, with 9 bases that match TRBD1. The V segment lost 4 bases and the J segment 6 bases; nucleotides outside the gene matches: 10. CDR3 length: 15 amino acids. Germline CDR1 is SGHNT and CDR2 is YYREEE (reference sequence). Here the CDR3 reads CASSPPGQGLNGYTF. The CDR3 coding sequence is TGTGCCAGCAGCCCACCGGGACAGGGCTTGAATGGCTACACCTTC.

The chain recombines TRBV7-9 with TRBJ2-5, with TRBD1 as a possible D gene (5 bases). CDR3 size: 14 residues. V was clipped by 1 base and J by 1 base, with 7 bases between them. Per germline, CDR1 SEHNR and CDR2 FQNEAQ (reference sequence). CDR3 protein: CASSLEGAQETQYF. The CDR3 nucleotides are TGTGCCAGCAGCTTAGAAGGGGCCCAAGAGACCCAGTACTTC.

This clone was recorded a few times. The V call is TRBV4-2, the J call TRBJ2-2; D remains unclear. CDR3 size: 14 residues. Looked up from germline, CDR1 is LGHNA and CDR2 is YNFKEQ. V lost 6 bases to trimming and J lost 1 base, with 9 bases between them. This chain's CDR3 is CASSHTENTGELFF. The CDR3 DNA follows: TGTGCCAGCAGTCATACAGAGAACACCGGGGAGCTGTTTTTT.

The gene calls are TRBV7-2 and TRBJ2-1; the D call may be TRBD1 or TRBD2 (6 bases each). Trimming removed 0 bases at V and 0 bases at J, with 9 bases between. The CDR3 length is 16 residues. CDR1 and CDR2 from the germline V gene are SGHTA and FQGNSA. CDR3 sequence reads: CASSLAGGYSYNEQFF. DNA for the CDR3: TGTGCCAGCAGCTTAGCGGGGGGCTACTCCTACAATGAGCAGTTCTTC.

The chain is built from TRBV5-5 and TRBJ2-7; no firm D call. V shed 0 bases and J shed 7 bases, with 11 bases lying between them. There are 13 residues in the CDR3. Germline-derived CDR1 and CDR2 are SGHKS and YYEKEE (reference sequence). The CDR3 loop is CASSLGPNGEQYF. The CDR3 DNA reads as TGTGCCAGCAGCTTGGGGCCCAATGGGGAGCAGTACTTC.

V gene TRBV6-6 combines with J gene TRBJ1-2; D ambiguous. V was clipped by 0 bases and J by 6 bases, with 11 bases between them. Germline V CDR1 and CDR2: MNHNY, SVGAGI (reference sequence). This CDR3 is built from 14 residues. The CDR3 here is CASSYSWRENGYTF. The CDR3 DNA reads TGTGCCAGCAGTTACTCTTGGAGGGAGAATGGCTACACCTTC.

The chain has TRBV6-1 and TRBJ2-7; D not resolved. CDR3 length: 17 amino acids. V was trimmed by 2 bases and J by 3 bases, leaving 20 bases between them. The germline gives CDR1 MNHNS, CDR2 SASEGT. The CDR3 nucleotides read TGTGCCAGCAGTGAACCCTTCACGGGCCATTTAAACTACGAGCAGTACTTC. Translated: CASSEPFTGHLNYEQYF.

In this sample, this clone turned up a few times. The chain joins TRBV29-1 to TRBJ2-5, with D possibly being TRBD2 (6 bases). The germline CDR1 and CDR2 sequences are SQVTM and ANQGSEA. The length of the CDR3 is 14 residues. Trimming took off 5 bases at V and 2 bases at J, with 15 bases between the two ends. CDR3 region: CSVKGTGGQETQYF. In nucleotides, the CDR3 is TGCAGCGTTAAAGGGACTGGGGGACAAGAGACCCAGTACTTC.

The chain employs TRBV4-3 and TRBJ1-4, with a weak D call TRBD1 (6 bases). From germline, CDR1 is LGHNA and CDR2 YSLEER. The CDR3 covers 20 residues. V was clipped by 0 bases and J by 3 bases, with 23 bases between them. CDR3 sequence reads: CASSQEMGRGAFYANEKLFF. CDR3 DNA: TGCGCCAGCAGCCAAGAAATGGGCAGGGGTGCGTTTTATGCTAATGAAAAACTGTTTTTT.

Only a few counts were recorded for this clone. The J gene is TRBJ2-2, the V gene TRBV2; maybe TRBD1 (6 bases). The CDR3 is 14 amino acids. CDR1 is SNHLY and CDR2 is FYNNEI in the germline V gene. V was pared by 8 bases and J by 7 bases, with 17 bases between. CDR3 sequence (DNA): TGTGCCAGCCTTGGTGCAGGGGTGAGCGGGGAGCTGTTTTTT. As protein: CASLGAGVSGELFF. Full variable domain (remainder filled in from reference TRBV2 and TRBJ2-2): EPEVTQTPSHQVTQMGQEVILRCVPISNHLYFYWYRQILGQKVEFLVSFYNNEISEKSEIFDDQFSVERPDGSNFTLKIRSTKLEDSAMYFCASLGAGVSGELFFGEGSRLTVL.

The V call is TRBV5-6, the J call TRBJ1-1; D is unresolved. V shed 0 bases and J shed 1 base, with 13 bases lying between them. CDR3 length: 16 amino acids. Germline V lookup: CDR1 SGHDT, CDR2 YYEEEE. In nucleotides, the CDR3 is TGTGCCAGCAGCTTGGTTTGGACTCGGGGGAACACTGAAGCTTTCTTT. It specifies CASSLVWTRGNTEAFF.

The V call is TRBV4-3, the J call TRBJ2-3; 7 positions match TRBD1. CDR3 size: 15 residues. V was clipped by 5 bases and J by 2 bases; unmatched bases: 7. CDR1 is LGHNA and CDR2 is YSLEER in the germline V gene. CDR3: CASSLEGADTDTQYF. DNA of the CDR3: TGCGCCAGCAGCTTAGAGGGGGCAGACACAGATACGCAGTATTTT.

This clone appeared a few times. V gene TRBV2 combines with J gene TRBJ1-5, with unresolved D. Germline loops: CDR1 SNHLY, CDR2 FYNNEI. The CDR3 spans 14 residues. Trimming removed 2 bases from V and 3 bases from J, with 8 bases in between. The CDR3 protein is CASSEFSLNQPQHF. CDR3 DNA: TGTGCCAGCAGTGAATTCAGCCTCAATCAGCCCCAGCATTTT.

The chain uses TRBV30 and TRBJ1-2, with a possible D match to TRBD1 (5 bases). V dropped 6 bases and J dropped 4 bases, with 18 bases sitting between them. Germline assignment: CDR1 GTSNPN and CDR2 SVGIG (reference sequence). The CDR3 covers 14 residues. For the CDR3, the DNA is TGTGCCTGCCTCTGGGCAGGGCTGAGCTATGGCTACACCTTC. Encoded protein: CACLWAGLSYGYTF.

V gene TRBV6-1 combines with J gene TRBJ1-2, with D unclear. The CDR3 extends over 13 amino acids. The germline CDR1 and CDR2 sequences are MNHNS and SASEGT. V lost 6 bases and J 4 bases, leaving 12 bases between the germline ends. CDR3 residues: CASRADETYGYTF. CDR3 bases: TGTGCCAGCAGGGCGGACGAAACCTATGGCTACACCTTC.

The chain uses TRBV5-1 and TRBJ2-6; D gene unclear. This CDR3 spans 16 amino acids. Trimming left V 0 bases short and J 0 bases short, with 7 bases between. CDR1 is SGHRS and CDR2 is YFSETQ in the germline V gene. The CDR3 nucleotides read TGCGCCAGCAGCTTGGGTGGCAGCTCTGGGGCCAACGTCCTGACTTTC. Encoded protein: CASSLGGSSGANVLTF.

This clone was seen a handful of times. This chain joins TRBV6-5 and TRBJ2-7, with a tentative D call TRBD2 (6 bases). V was shortened by 0 bases and J by 2 bases, with 8 bases between the two germline ends. The germline V gene encodes CDR1 MNHEY and CDR2 SVGAGI. The CDR3 spans 14 residues. CDR3 loop: CASSYSEGTYEQYF. For the CDR3, the DNA is TGTGCCAGCAGTTACTCGGAGGGTACCTACGAGCAGTACTTC.

This chain links TRBV11-2 with TRBJ2-5, with D perhaps TRBD1 or TRBD2 (5 bases each). The CDR3 is 14 amino acids. Germline V gene lookup returns CDR1 SGHAT and CDR2 FQNNGV. The V gene lost 5 bases and the J gene lost 3 bases, with 13 bases spanning the gap. The CDR3 protein is CASSPGDGEETQYF. In DNA, the CDR3 is TGTGCCAGCAGCCCCGGGGACGGAGAAGAGACCCAGTACTTC. Full variable domain (missing parts from reference TRBV11-2 and TRBJ2-5): EAGVAQSPRYKIIEKRQSVAFWCNPISGHATLYWYQQILGQGPKLLIQFQNNGVVDDSQLPKDRFSAERLKGVDSTLKIQPAKLEDSAVYLCASSPGDGEETQYFGPGTRLLVL.

V and J are TRBV5-6 and TRBJ1-1; weak D call: TRBD1 (6 bases). V lost 0 bases, J lost 5 bases, and 11 bases lay in between. Germline-derived CDR1 and CDR2 are SGHDT and YYEEEE. This CDR3 has 14 residues. The CDR3 nucleotides are TGTGCCAGCAGCTTGGCGGGGGGCGGGACTGAAGCTTTCTTT. Translating it yields CASSLAGGGTEAFF.

This clone has only one observation. CDR3 sequence: CASRGGTGYDGYTF. The CDR3 coding sequence is TGTGCCAGCAGGGGGGGGACAGGGTACGATGGCTACACCTTC. The chain has TRBV2 and TRBJ1-2, with TRBD1 matching 9 bases. Germline CDR1 and CDR2: SNHLY and FYNNEI. V shed 6 bases, J shed 6 bases, and the junction held 8 bases outside the gene matches. The CDR3 has 14 amino acids.